These 24 T cell receptor beta chains were sequenced from one sample in a study of blood T cells in healthy people across ages. Together with a sample-barcoded 5' primer, a J-beta primer mix was included in a second PCR lasting about 6 to 12 cycles. Each CDR3 protein gets one entry after TCRdb re-called the 5' RACE reads with MiXCR. Here the sample spans about 2 million distinct CDR3 sequences, around 48% being singletons. Material: blood. The source of these receptors is a woman aged 40 to 50 in good health.

The J gene is TRBJ2-7, the V gene TRBV7-2, with 7 nucleotides matching TRBD1. V shed 5 bases, J shed 7 bases, and the junction held 11 bases outside the gene matches. This CDR3 has 14 residues. Germline-derived CDR1 and CDR2 are SGHTA and FQGNSA. CDR3 nucleotides: TGTGCCAGCAGCCAGGGGGACAGCTTGGGAGAGCAGTACTTC. It translates to CASSQGDSLGEQYF.

The chain carries TRBV20-1 and TRBJ2-1; D gene unclear. The germline V gene encodes CDR1 DFQATT and CDR2 SNEGSKA (reference sequence). Trimming took off 0 bases at V and 6 bases at J, with 9 bases between the two ends. The length of the CDR3 is 13 residues. CDR3 amino acids: CSAREWAANEQFF. The CDR3 nucleotides are TGCAGTGCTAGAGAGTGGGCTGCCAATGAGCAGTTCTTC.

Here the CDR3 reads CSGGSGNYGYTF. CDR3 bases: TGCAGCGGGGGATCGGGTAACTATGGCTACACCTTC. The chain joins TRBV29-1 to TRBJ1-2; D is unclear. The CDR3 is made up of 12 amino acids. Germline CDR1 SQVTM, CDR2 ANQGSEA. V lost 7 bases and J 1 base, leaving 10 bases between the germline ends.

The chain is built from TRBV6-5 and TRBJ1-1; 7 bases are shared with TRBD1. This CDR3 comprises 15 residues. J was trimmed by 5 bases and V by 4 bases; bases with no gene match: 10. CDR1 and CDR2 (germline): MNHEY, SVGAGI. Written as DNA, the CDR3 is TGTGCCAGCAGTTTTACTGGACAGGCGAGGACTGAAGCTTTCTTT. This gives the protein CASSFTGQARTEAFF.

This clonotype has only a few counts. The J gene is TRBJ2-3, the V gene TRBV7-2; the D is unclear. V gave up 4 bases and J gave up 2 bases, with 13 bases separating them. The CDR3 spans 15 residues. Per germline, CDR1 SGHTA and CDR2 FQGNSA. The DNA of the CDR3 is TGTGCCAGCAGCTCTCTGGGCCTGAACACAGATACGCAGTATTTT. Translated, it gives CASSSLGLNTDTQYF. The full variable domain, its missing parts supplied by reference TRBV7-2 and TRBJ2-3, is GAGVSQSPSNKVTEKGKDVELRCDPISGHTALYWYRQSLGQGLEFLIYFQGNSAPDKSGLPSDRFSAERTGGSVSTLTIQRTQQEDSAVYLCASSSLGLNTDTQYFGPGTRLTVL.

The genes are TRBV12-3 or TRBV12-4 and TRBJ2-7, with TRBD1 matching 9 bases. The J call may be in error: the DNA end matches TRBJ2-5 better. The CDR3 loop spans 19 amino acids. CDR3 sequence: CASSQSSSPGQGRKETQYF. CDR3 nucleotides: TGTGCCAGCAGCCAATCATCGTCCCCGGGACAGGGTCGAAAAGAGACCCAGTACTTC.

The V gene is TRBV11-1, the J gene TRBJ2-5, with a possible D match to TRBD2 (5 bases). Germline V gives CDR1 SGHAT, CDR2 FQDESV (reference sequence). V shed 5 bases and J shed 5 bases, with 15 bases lying between them. This CDR3 region has 14 residues. CDR3 DNA sequence: TGTGCCAGCAGCCCCAGACGAGGGTTGGAGACCCAGTACTTC. This gives the protein CASSPRRGLETQYF. Using reference TRBV11-1 and TRBJ2-5 for the parts outside the CDR3, the full variable domain is EAEVAQSPRYKITEKSQAVAFWCDPISGHATLYWYRQILGQGPELLVQFQDESVVDDSQLPKDRFSAERLKGVDSTLKIQPAELGDSAMYLCASSPRRGLETQYFGPGTRLLVL.

This chain joins TRBV9 and TRBJ2-5; no definite D call. The CDR3 covers 16 residues. V was clipped by 0 bases and J by 2 bases, with 14 bases between them. Germline CDR1 and CDR2: SGDLS and YYNGEE. The CDR3 is CASSVGVLWGQETQYF. For the CDR3, the DNA is TGTGCCAGCAGCGTAGGGGTACTCTGGGGACAAGAGACCCAGTACTTC.

This clonotype came up a few times. The genes are TRBV2 and TRBJ1-6; 7 positions match TRBD1. Germline V lookup: CDR1 SNHLY, CDR2 FYNNEI. The trim removed 7 bases at V and 7 bases at J, leaving 10 bases unmatched. The CDR3 covers 15 residues. DNA for the CDR3: TGTGCCAGCATCCCCGGGGGACAGCGAAATTCACCCCTCCACTTT. This encodes CASIPGGQRNSPLHF.

DNA for the CDR3: TGTGCCAGCAGTTTAAAGGGTGACAATGAGCAGTACTTC. Translation: CASSLKGDNEQYF. J is TRBJ2-5 and V is TRBV12-3 or TRBV12-4; D is ambiguous. Trimming took 2 bases from V and 11 from J, leaving 15 bases between them. The CDR3 has 13 residues.

This clonotype was found once. The chain combines TRBV6-2 or TRBV6-3 with TRBJ1-2; D is perhaps TRBD1 (5 bases). The ends were cut back, 6 bases at V and 0 bases at J, with 11 bases in the middle. Germline CDR1 reads MNHEY; CDR2 reads SVGEGT. The CDR3 extends over 14 amino acids. This chain's CDR3 is CASSGQITNYGYTF. The DNA of the CDR3 is TGTGCCAGCAGCGGACAAATAACTAACTATGGCTACACCTTC.

The V and J genes are TRBV6-5 and TRBJ2-5; no definite D call. Germline CDR1 MNHEY, CDR2 SVGAGI. CDR3 length equals 14 residues. The V gene lost 5 bases and the J gene lost 5 bases, with 15 bases spanning the gap. In nucleotides, the CDR3 is TGTGCCAGCAGTCTAGGACCGCCTGGGGAGACCCAGTACTTC. Translated, it gives CASSLGPPGETQYF.

This clonotype was seen a few times. The CDR3 DNA reads as TGTGCCAGCAGCCTCGGACTGGGCGGGGAAAAACTGTTTTTT. It codes for CASSLGLGGEKLFF. The J gene is TRBJ1-4, the V gene TRBV13; no clear D gene. Germline assignment: CDR1 PRHDT and CDR2 FYEKMQ (reference sequence). CDR3 length: 14 residues. The V gene lost 5 bases and the J gene lost 8 bases, with 15 bases spanning the gap.

V and J are TRBV7-9 and TRBJ2-1, with a weak D call TRBD2 (6 bases). V dropped 5 bases and J dropped 2 bases, with 19 bases sitting between them. CDR1 and CDR2 (germline): SEHNR, FQNEAQ (reference sequence). The CDR3 sequence is 17 residues long. DNA of the CDR3: TGTGCCAGCAGCCCGCTGGGAGGCGGGCAGACCTACAATGAGCAGTTCTTC. This translates into CASSPLGGGQTYNEQFF.

This clonotype was seen a handful of times. The V gene is TRBV29-1, the J gene TRBJ2-3; 7 nucleotides align to TRBD1. With V trimmed by 3 bases and J by 4 bases, 10 bases remained unmatched. Germline V gene lookup returns CDR1 SQVTM and CDR2 ANQGSEA. The length of the CDR3 is 15 residues. The CDR3 coding sequence is TGCAGCGTTGAGTTGGGGACAGATAGGGCAGATACGCAGTATTTT. This encodes CSVELGTDRADTQYF.

The chain combines TRBV6-2 or TRBV6-3 with TRBJ2-4; D is uncertain. V was clipped by 5 bases and J by 7 bases, with 15 bases between them. The CDR3 loop spans 14 amino acids. Germline V gives CDR1 MNHEY, CDR2 SVGEGT. The CDR3 region has the DNA TGTGCCAGCAGTACAGAACGGGCCTATAACATTCAGTACTTC. It translates to CASSTERAYNIQYF.

V and J are TRBV11-2 and TRBJ2-5; tentative D call: TRBD1 (6 bases). This CDR3 contains 17 residues. V was pared by 1 base and J by 2 bases, with 17 bases between. Germline-derived CDR1 and CDR2 are SGHAT and FQNNGV. This CDR3 is CASSLVFRDKLQETQYF. The CDR3 nucleotides read TGTGCCAGCAGCTTAGTGTTCAGGGACAAACTGCAAGAGACCCAGTACTTC.

This rearrangement joins TRBV27 to TRBJ1-4; D gene uncertain. This CDR3 is 14 amino acids long. V dropped 8 bases and J dropped 2 bases, with 12 bases sitting between them. In germline, CDR1 is MNHEY, CDR2 SMNVEV (reference sequence). This CDR3 reads CASSKGMTNEKLFF. The CDR3 DNA reads TGTGCCAGCTCTAAAGGGATGACTAATGAAAAACTGTTTTTT. Full variable domain (missing parts from reference TRBV27 and TRBJ1-4): EAQVTQNPRYLITVTGKKLTVTCSQNMNHEYMSWYRQDPGLGLRQIYYSMNVEVTDKGDVPEGYKVSRKEKRNFPLILESPSPNQTSLYFCASSKGMTNEKLFFGSGTQLSVL.

The rearrangement uses TRBV4-1 and TRBJ2-5, with 7 bases aligning to TRBD1. The CDR3 runs to 17 residues. Trimming took 3 bases from V and 0 from J; bases not matched to a gene: 10. The germline gives CDR1 MGHRA, CDR2 YSYEKL. The CDR3 sequence: CASSHPTSGQYQETQYF. The CDR3 bases are TGCGCCAGCAGCCACCCCACCTCGGGACAGTACCAAGAGACCCAGTACTTC.

The rearrangement uses TRBV5-1 and TRBJ2-1; D perhaps matches TRBD2 (7 bases). CDR1 SGHRS and CDR2 YFSETQ come from the germline V gene. The V end lost 10 bases, the J end lost 3 bases, and 20 bases lay between the germline ends. This CDR3 spans 15 amino acids. CDR3 loop: CASARSGGNYNEQFF. The CDR3 DNA is TGCGCCTCAGCAAGATCGGGGGGCAACTACAATGAGCAGTTCTTC.

This clonotype was seen more than once but under ten times. This chain uses TRBV12-3 or TRBV12-4 with TRBJ1-2, with TRBD1 matching over 8 bases. The CDR3 loop spans 15 amino acids. Losses at the gene ends were 5 bases for V and 8 bases for J; bases not matched to a gene: 13. The CDR3 loop is CASSPRRSGGAGYTF. The CDR3 nucleotides read TGTGCCAGCAGTCCCAGACGCTCAGGGGGCGCGGGCTACACCTTC.

This clonotype has only a few counts. The chain joins TRBV6-5 to TRBJ2-3; no definite D call. V lost 4 bases to trimming and J lost 4 bases, with 18 bases between them. From germline, CDR1 is MNHEY and CDR2 SVGAGI. This CDR3 comprises 16 residues. CDR3: CASSSMTRALADTQYF. The CDR3 DNA reads as TGTGCCAGCAGTTCTATGACAAGAGCGTTAGCAGATACGCAGTATTTT.

CDR3 nucleotide sequence: TGCGCCAGCAGCCAAGTGTCAGGGGGAAATTCACCCCTCCACTTT. Translating it yields CASSQVSGGNSPLHF. The J gene is TRBJ1-6, the V gene TRBV4-3; TRBD1 matches at 7 bases. Germline CDR1 reads LGHNA; CDR2 reads YSLEER. Trimming removed 1 base from V and 7 bases from J; junction bases left unmatched: 4. CDR3 length equals 15 residues.

This clonotype was picked up a small number of times. The chain couples TRBV27 to TRBJ2-1; 9 bases are a match to TRBD1. J was trimmed by 5 bases and V by 5 bases; bases with no gene match: 4. The CDR3 sequence is 14 residues long. Per germline, CDR1 MNHEY and CDR2 SMNVEV (reference sequence). CDR3 in amino acids: CASSPGTGHNEQFF. The CDR3 DNA reads as TGTGCCAGCAGTCCCGGGACAGGGCACAATGAGCAGTTCTTC.